Listed here are 14 T cell receptor beta chains from one sample, sequenced in a study of T cell responses to AZD1222 COVID-19 vaccine. Sequencing used immunoSEQ multiplex PCR; TCRdb keeps in-frame clones, though not all of them. The sample holds 65,000 to 90,000 clones; about nine tenths are singletons and the top ten take roughly 20%. The sequencing used peripheral blood, collected on day 0 of AZD1222 vaccination. The receptors come from an adult in good health.

This sequence joins TRBV7-3 and TRBJ2-1; 7 bases agree with TRBD2. V trimming: 8 bases; J trimming: 0 bases; junction bases outside the gene matches: 7. CDR1 SGHTA and CDR2 FQGTGA come from the germline V gene. The CDR3 contains 15 residues. The CDR3 protein is CASAPGGGSYNEQFF. As DNA, the CDR3 is TGTGCCAGCGCCCCGGGCGGGGGCTCCTACAATGAGCAGTTCTTC.

J is TRBJ2-7 and V is TRBV4-2, with 16 bases fitting TRBD2. CDR3 length equals 18 residues. V gave up 1 base and J gave up 7 bases; unmatched junction bases: 10. Germline V gives CDR1 LGHNA, CDR2 YNFKEQ. The CDR3 spells CASSQVTGTSGRAGEQYF. The DNA of the CDR3 is TGTGCCAGCAGCCAAGTTACCGGGACTAGCGGGAGGGCCGGTGAGCAGTACTTC.

This clone was detected a few times. The J gene is TRBJ2-7, the V gene TRBV5-1, with 11 bases matching TRBD2. Germline V gene data show CDR1 as SGHRS and CDR2 as YFSETQ. Trimming removed 4 bases from V and 2 bases from J; junction bases left unmatched: 2. CDR3 length: 14 residues. For the CDR3, the DNA is TGCGCCAGCAGCGCGACTAGCGGGACCTACGAGCAGTACTTC. This encodes CASSATSGTYEQYF. Looking up the rest from reference TRBV5-1 and TRBJ2-7 gives the full variable domain: KAGVTQTPRYLIKTRGQQVTLSCSPISGHRSVSWYQQTPGQGLQFLFEYFSETQRNKGNFPGRFSGRQFSNSRSEMNVSTLELGDSALYLCASSATSGTYEQYFGPGTRLTVT.

The genes are TRBV7-9 and TRBJ2-3, with D perhaps matching TRBD1 (5 bases). Germline V gene sequence: CDR1 SEHNR, CDR2 FQNEAQ (reference sequence). The CDR3 totals 19 residues. V shed 4 bases and J shed 2 bases, with 25 bases lying between them. The CDR3 DNA follows: TGTGCCAGCAGCTCGACTGACAGATACCACCCTGGGGTCACAGATACGCAGTATTTT. It codes for CASSSTDRYHPGVTDTQYF. Complete variable domain (other parts from reference TRBV7-9 and TRBJ2-3): DTGVSQNPRHKITKRGQNVTFRCDPISEHNRLYWYRQTLGQGPEFLTYFQNEAQLEKSRLLSDRFSAERPKGSFSTLEIQRTEQGDSAMYLCASSSTDRYHPGVTDTQYFGPGTRLTVL.

The chain uses TRBV7-8 and TRBJ2-7; 7 bases match TRBD1. V lost 5 bases to trimming and J lost 3 bases; unmatched junction nucleotides: 4. This CDR3 spans 13 amino acids. CDR1 SGHVS and CDR2 FQNEAQ come from the germline V gene. The CDR3 nucleotides read TGTGCCAGCAGCCCGGGACAGCTCTACGAGCAGTACTTC. Encoded protein: CASSPGQLYEQYF.

V gene TRBV5-6 combines with J gene TRBJ1-6; 8 nucleotides line up with TRBD1. V was clipped by 4 bases and J by 5 bases; unmatched bases: 8. Germline CDR1 and CDR2: SGHDT and YYEEEE. The CDR3 loop spans 16 amino acids. In nucleotides, the CDR3 is TGTGCCAGCAGCGCAAGGACAGGGAACCATAATTCACCCCTCCACTTT. The encoded protein is CASSARTGNHNSPLHF.

This rearrangement joins TRBV4-1 to TRBJ2-2, with D uncertain. Per germline, CDR1 MGHRA and CDR2 YSYEKL. This CDR3 has 13 residues. V lost 1 base, J lost 3 bases, and 3 bases lay in between. CDR3 residues: CASSQVYTGELFF. The CDR3 DNA follows: TGCGCCAGCAGCCAAGTATACACCGGGGAGCTGTTTTTT.

The chain joins TRBV5-1 to TRBJ2-2; no reliable D call. CDR3 length equals 15 residues. V lost 2 bases to trimming and J lost 2 bases, with 10 bases between them. Germline V gene lookup returns CDR1 SGHRS and CDR2 YFSETQ. CDR3 region: CASSFRQDNTGELFF. The CDR3 region has the DNA TGCGCCAGCAGCTTTCGTCAGGATAACACCGGGGAGCTGTTTTTT.

The chain couples TRBV4-2 to TRBJ2-7, with 9 bases fitting TRBD2. V dropped 0 bases and J dropped 3; count of bases not matched to a gene: 18. The CDR3 consists of 20 residues. Per germline, CDR1 LGHNA and CDR2 YNFKEQ. CDR3 bases: TGTGCCAGCAGCCAAGATCGTCCGTCGTCGTTGGCGGGGGGGGACTACGAGCAGTACTTC. This codes for CASSQDRPSSLAGGDYEQYF.

The chain couples TRBV14 to TRBJ2-2; TRBD1 matches 7 bases. The germline gives CDR1 SGHDN, CDR2 FVKESK. The V segment lost 4 bases and the J segment 5 bases; nucleotides outside the gene matches: 13. This CDR3 comprises 17 residues. The CDR3 spells CASSLRTGDGVTGELFF. The CDR3 region has the DNA TGTGCCAGCAGCCTTCGGACAGGTGACGGGGTAACCGGGGAGCTGTTTTTT.

The V gene is TRBV25-1, the J gene TRBJ1-3; the D gene is possibly TRBD1 (6 bases). V lost 3 bases and J 0 bases, leaving 12 bases between the germline ends. Per germline, CDR1 MGHDK and CDR2 SYGVNS. The CDR3 extends over 16 amino acids. The CDR3 here is CASSEDRSPSGNTIYF. The CDR3 DNA is TGTGCCAGCAGTGAGGACAGATCGCCCTCTGGAAACACCATATATTTT.

The chain recombines TRBV15 with TRBJ2-2; TRBD1 is a possible D gene (5 bases). Trimming shortened V by 2 bases and J by 3 bases, and 7 bases separated the two germline ends. The V gene's germline CDR1 is LNHNV and CDR2 YYDKDF (reference sequence). This CDR3 region has 14 residues. Here the CDR3 DNA reads TGTGCCACCAGCAGAAGGGGCGACACCGGGGAGCTGTTTTTT. Its translation: CATSRRGDTGELFF.

This chain uses TRBV19 with TRBJ1-2; 10 nucleotides line up with TRBD1. CDR3 length: 16 residues. Germline V gene lookup returns CDR1 LNHDA and CDR2 SQIVND (reference sequence). V shed 5 bases and J 5 bases; nucleotides not matched to a gene: 11. The chain's CDR3 is CASSRDGDRGHYGYTF. The CDR3 nucleotides are TGTGCCAGTAGTCGGGACGGTGACAGGGGGCATTATGGCTACACCTTC.

The J gene is TRBJ1-5, the V gene TRBV28; D remains ambiguous. The CDR3 is made up of 15 amino acids. The V gene lost 3 bases and the J gene lost 0 bases, with 9 bases spanning the gap. The V gene's germline CDR1 is MDHEN and CDR2 SYDVKM. Written as DNA, the CDR3 is TGTGCCAGCAGTTTTAACAGCCATAGCAATCAGCCCCAGCATTTT. Its translation: CASSFNSHSNQPQHF.